A single sample gave rise to the 20 T cell receptor beta chains below, sequenced in a study of CD8+CD57+ T cells in acquired aplastic anemia. The template for TCR beta VDJ and CDR3 sequence profiling was genomic DNA. TCRdb itself ran the reads through MiXCR, one entry per CDR3 protein. The sample shows about 270,000 distinct CDR3 sequences, approximately 57% of them seen only once. Material: sorted CD4+, CD8+, or CD8+CD57+ T cells (not recorded which) from PBMCs. These receptors all come from a human donor with severe aplastic anemia or a healthy control (not recorded which).

The CDR3 region has the DNA TGTGCCAGCACCATAGGCGACGGCTACGAGCAGTACTTC. This sequence encodes CASTIGDGYEQYF. The chain carries TRBV2 and TRBJ2-7; D gene ambiguous. Trimming took 7 bases from V and 3 from J, leaving 13 bases between them. The CDR3 is 13 amino acids. Germline lookup yields CDR1 SNHLY and CDR2 FYNNEI.

Worth noting for this clonotype: Relative to the germline gene, one junction end is altered; a read error may explain this. The V call is TRBV10-1, the J call TRBJ2-3, with D possibly TRBD1 on 6 matching bases. The CDR3 runs to 14 residues. Looked up from germline, CDR1 is WNHNN and CDR2 is SYGVQD (reference sequence). CDR3 residues: CTSSRTASTDTQYF. The CDR3 DNA is TGTACCAGCAGCAGGACAGCAAGCACAGATACGCAGTATTTT.

This clonotype was seen a handful of times. The chain combines TRBV10-3 with TRBJ1-1; 8 bases align to TRBD1. Unmatched junction bases numbered 4, after V lost 4 bases and J lost 3 bases. Germline loops: CDR1 ENHRY, CDR2 SYGVKD. This CDR3 comprises 14 residues. This CDR3 reads CAISAGGADTEAFF. The CDR3 nucleotides read TGTGCCATCAGTGCAGGGGGCGCGGACACTGAAGCTTTCTTT.

The chain couples TRBV5-4 to TRBJ1-1, with a tentative D call TRBD1 (6 bases). CDR1 SGHNT and CDR2 YYREEE come from the germline V gene (reference sequence). This CDR3 region has 13 residues. The V and J ends lost 8 bases and 0 bases respectively, with 11 bases between them. The CDR3 loop reads CASRQVMNTEAFF. As DNA, the CDR3 is TGTGCCAGTCGACAGGTGATGAACACTGAAGCTTTCTTT.

The V gene is TRBV5-1, the J gene TRBJ2-6, with 7 bases that match TRBD1. J lost 0 bases, V lost 3 bases, and 9 bases had no gene match. The CDR3 extends over 18 amino acids. Germline CDR1 and CDR2: SGHRS and YFSETQ. The CDR3 loop is CASSSHRGRSSGANVLTF. In nucleotides, the CDR3 is TGCGCCAGCAGCTCCCACAGGGGTCGGAGCTCTGGGGCCAACGTCCTGACTTTC.

About this clonotype itself: A junction boundary mismatches the germline segment, possibly from a read error. The chain links TRBV19 to TRBJ1-1, with 7 bases lining up with TRBD1. Germline lookup yields CDR1 LNHDA and CDR2 SQIVND (reference sequence). CDR3 size: 15 residues. The CDR3 DNA reads TGTACCAGTACCCTAGGGACAGCCCGAACCACTGAAGCTTTCTTC. It yields the protein CTSTLGTARTTEAFF.

The chain combines TRBV24-1 with TRBJ2-3, with TRBD1 matching over 8 bases. The CDR3 is 16 amino acids. Germline values: CDR1 KGHDR, CDR2 SFDVKD. V shed 0 bases and J 6 bases; nucleotides not matched to a gene: 7. Here the CDR3 DNA reads TGTGCCACCAGTGATTTGCAGGGGGCGTTGAGTGATACGCAGTATTTT. This translates into CATSDLQGALSDTQYF.

The gene calls are TRBV10-3 and TRBJ2-7, with D perhaps given as TRBD1 or TRBD2 (5 bases each). Per the germline V gene, CDR1 is ENHRY and CDR2 is SYGVKD. Trimming shortened V by 5 bases and J by 3 bases, and 20 bases separated the two germline ends. CDR3 length equals 16 residues. The CDR3 loop is CAISSRGRDADYEQYF. For the CDR3, the DNA is TGTGCCATCAGTTCCCGGGGTCGGGACGCTGACTACGAGCAGTACTTC.

This clonotype was seen many times. The V gene is TRBV20-1, the J gene TRBJ1-1, with D maybe TRBD1 (5 bases). Trimming removed 5 bases from V and 11 bases from J, with 12 bases in between. The CDR3 covers 10 residues. Germline V gives CDR1 DFQATT, CDR2 SNEGSKA (reference sequence). The CDR3 sequence: CSALQVSAFF. Here the CDR3 DNA reads TGCAGTGCTCTACAGGTCTCGGCTTTCTTT.

This clonotype was recorded at least ten times. The rearrangement joins TRBV9 to TRBJ1-3; D remains ambiguous. The CDR3 has 16 amino acids. Germline assignment: CDR1 SGDLS and CDR2 YYNGEE. The V gene lost 2 bases and the J gene lost 0 bases, with 12 bases spanning the gap. As DNA, the CDR3 is TGTGCCAGCAGCGTTGCCCCGGGCCTCTCTGGAAACACCATATATTTT. Protein sequence: CASSVAPGLSGNTIYF.

The rearrangement links TRBV9 to TRBJ1-1; unclear D gene. CDR3 size: 13 residues. Germline CDR1 SGDLS, CDR2 YYNGEE. Between the trimmed V and J ends, which lost 4 bases and 5 bases, there was a span of 12 bases. The CDR3 region is CASSSTPGTEAFF. DNA for the CDR3: TGTGCCAGCAGCTCCACCCCGGGGACTGAAGCTTTCTTT.

The table lists this clonotype with many counts. The chain is built from TRBV15 and TRBJ1-3, with no clear D. There are 16 residues in the CDR3. V lost 0 bases to trimming and J lost 1 base, with 10 bases between them. Germline-derived CDR1 and CDR2 are LNHNV and YYDKDF (reference sequence). CDR3 sequence reads: CATSRDLGVSGNTIYF. In DNA, the CDR3 is TGTGCCACCAGCAGAGATCTGGGAGTATCTGGAAACACCATATATTTT.

This clonotype came up once. The chain combines TRBV19 with TRBJ1-2; 7 nucleotides match TRBD1. The CDR3 spans 14 residues. Germline V gives CDR1 LNHDA, CDR2 SQIVND (reference sequence). V was pared by 10 bases and J by 6 bases, with 14 bases of the junction left unmatched. CDR3 in DNA: TGTGCCACCTCGTCGTTTCAGGGGGTGGATGGCTACACCTTC. This sequence encodes CATSSFQGVDGYTF.

This CDR3 is CASPSGPNYGYTF. CDR3 sequence (DNA): TGTGCCAGCCCATCGGGCCCCAACTATGGCTACACCTTC. The V call is TRBV7-9, the J call TRBJ1-2; no clear D. CDR1 is SEHNR and CDR2 is FQNEAQ in the germline V gene (reference sequence). The CDR3 covers 13 residues. V lost 8 bases to trimming and J lost 2 bases, with 12 bases between them.

The CDR3 region has the DNA TGTGCCAGCAGTTTAGCGCCGGCGATAGATACGCAGTATTTT. As protein: CASSLAPAIDTQYF. This chain joins TRBV12-3 or TRBV12-4 and TRBJ2-3; D gene uncertain. CDR3 length equals 14 residues. Trimming removed 0 bases at V and 5 bases at J, with 9 bases between.

The chain has TRBV5-1 and TRBJ2-5, with TRBD2 as a possible D gene (5 bases). The germline V and J ends were trimmed by 0 bases and 3 bases, with 6 bases remaining between them. The CDR3 is 13 amino acids. Germline CDR1 SGHRS, CDR2 YFSETQ. The CDR3 region has the DNA TGCGCCAGCAGCTTGGTCGGGAAAGAGACCCAGTACTTC. Translated, it gives CASSLVGKETQYF.

This clonotype came up many times. This chain joins TRBV2 and TRBJ2-2; D might be TRBD2 (5 bases). This CDR3 region has 14 residues. Germline CDR1 and CDR2: SNHLY and FYNNEI. V gave up 8 bases and J gave up 2 bases, with 12 bases separating them. The CDR3, as DNA: TGTGCCAGCGGGGAGCGCGTCAACACCGGGGAGCTGTTTTTT. Its translation is CASGERVNTGELFF. The whole variable domain, filled in from reference TRBV2 and TRBJ2-2, reads EPEVTQTPSHQVTQMGQEVILRCVPISNHLYFYWYRQILGQKVEFLVSFYNNEISEKSEIFDDQFSVERPDGSNFTLKIRSTKLEDSAMYFCASGERVNTGELFFGEGSRLTVL.

The chain combines TRBV9 with TRBJ2-7; 9 nucleotides agree with TRBD2. The J call is doubtful: the DNA matches TRBJ2-1 better. The germline gives CDR1 SGDLS, CDR2 YYNGEE. The CDR3 contains 17 residues. The DNA for the CDR3 is TGTGCCAGCAGCCCCCAGATCTCTAGCGGGAACAGGAATGAGCAGTTCTTC. It is translated as CASSPQISSGNRNEQFF.

The V gene is TRBV7-2, the J gene TRBJ1-5; 8 bases line up with TRBD1. The CDR3 consists of 14 residues. Germline CDR1 and CDR2: SGHTA and FQGNSA. The V gene end was trimmed by 6 bases and the J gene end by 4 bases; junction bases not matched to a gene: 5. This chain's CDR3 is CASRTGGTNQPQHF. The CDR3 DNA reads as TGTGCCAGCAGAACAGGGGGGACGAATCAGCCCCAGCATTTT.

This sequence joins TRBV15 and TRBJ1-4; D unresolved. The CDR3 loop spans 15 amino acids. In germline, CDR1 is LNHNV, CDR2 YYDKDF (reference sequence). Trimming cost V 3 bases and J 7 bases, with 15 bases left between them. The CDR3 protein is CATSSTRLAGEKLFF. CDR3 nucleotide sequence: TGTGCCACCAGCAGTACGAGGTTAGCCGGTGAAAAACTGTTTTTT.